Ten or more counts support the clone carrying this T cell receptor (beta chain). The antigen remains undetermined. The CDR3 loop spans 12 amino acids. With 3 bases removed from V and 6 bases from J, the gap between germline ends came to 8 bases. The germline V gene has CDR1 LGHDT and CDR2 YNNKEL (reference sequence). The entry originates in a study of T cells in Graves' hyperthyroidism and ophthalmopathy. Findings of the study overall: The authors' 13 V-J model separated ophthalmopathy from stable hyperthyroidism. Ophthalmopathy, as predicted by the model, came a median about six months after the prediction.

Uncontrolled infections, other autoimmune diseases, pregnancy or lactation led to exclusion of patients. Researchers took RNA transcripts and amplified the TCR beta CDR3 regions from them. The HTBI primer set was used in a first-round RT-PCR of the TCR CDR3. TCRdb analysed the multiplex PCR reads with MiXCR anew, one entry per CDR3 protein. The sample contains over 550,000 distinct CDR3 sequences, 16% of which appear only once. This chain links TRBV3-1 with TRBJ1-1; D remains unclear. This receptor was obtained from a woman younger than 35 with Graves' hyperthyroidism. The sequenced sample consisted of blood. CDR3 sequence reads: CASSQIRSEAFF. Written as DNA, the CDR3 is TGTGCCAGCAGCCAGATTCGCTCTGAAGCTTTCTTT.